A single sample gave rise to the 26 T cell receptor beta chains below, sequenced in a study of T cell changes during pregnancy in multiple sclerosis. Assay: immunoSEQ multiplex PCR; the TCRdb copy retains only in-frame clones and omits some. The data contain 75,000 to 100,000 clones, roughly nine tenths of them singletons. The specimen comprised peripheral blood, sampled in the second trimester of pregnancy. The receptors were gathered from a female donor in good health, enrolled as a control in a pregnancy study.

This clone came up a few times. This chain links TRBV6-1 with TRBJ1-5; D is perhaps TRBD1 (5 bases). Germline V gene lookup returns CDR1 MNHNS and CDR2 SASEGT. The CDR3 totals 14 residues. V was cut by 4 bases and J by 7 bases, with 14 bases left in between. CDR3 bases: TGTGCCAGCAGTGGCGGGACCGAGATACAGCCCCAGCATTTT. Protein product: CASSGGTEIQPQHF.

This clone was seen a handful of times. This rearrangement joins TRBV19 to TRBJ1-6; D unclear. Germline V gene data show CDR1 as LNHDA and CDR2 as SQIVND (reference sequence). This CDR3 spans 13 amino acids. Trimming stripped 2 bases from V and 6 bases from J, with 5 bases between. CDR3 region: CASSINGNSPLHF. The CDR3 nucleotides are TGTGCCAGTAGTATAAACGGTAATTCACCCCTCCACTTT.

The genes are TRBV9 and TRBJ1-1; 7 bases agree with TRBD1. This CDR3 is built from 15 residues. V shed 3 bases and J 1 base; nucleotides not matched to a gene: 6. Germline V gene sequence: CDR1 SGDLS, CDR2 YYNGEE. The DNA for the CDR3 is TGTGCCAGCAGCGCCCCAGGGGGTCGGAACACTGAAGCTTTCTTT. Encoded protein: CASSAPGGRNTEAFF. Together with reference TRBV9 and TRBJ1-1, the CDR3 gives the full variable domain: DSGVTQTPKHLITATGQRVTLRCSPRSGDLSVYWYQQSLDQGLQFLIQYYNGEERAKGNILERFSAQQFPDLHSELNLSSLELGDSALYFCASSAPGGRNTEAFFGQGTRLTVV.

This chain uses TRBV13 with TRBJ2-7; 9 bases map to TRBD1. Looked up from germline, CDR1 is PRHDT and CDR2 is FYEKMQ (reference sequence). This CDR3 region has 16 residues. The V gene end was trimmed by 5 bases and the J gene end by 5 bases; junction bases not matched to a gene: 13. The CDR3 nucleotides are TGTGCCAGCAGCCGTCCCGGGACAGGGTTAACCCACGAGCAGTACTTC. This sequence encodes CASSRPGTGLTHEQYF.

V and J are TRBV7-9 and TRBJ1-5; 7 bases match TRBD1. V lost 3 bases and J lost 5; bases outside the gene matches: 7. Germline values: CDR1 SEHNR, CDR2 FQNEAQ (reference sequence). There are 15 residues in the CDR3. CDR3 amino acids: CASSFATGIHQPQHF. In DNA, the CDR3 is TGTGCCAGCAGCTTCGCGACAGGGATCCATCAGCCCCAGCATTTT. The full variable domain, in which reference TRBV7-9 and TRBJ1-5 provide the parts outside the CDR3, is DTGVSQNPRHKITKRGQNVTFRCDPISEHNRLYWYRQTLGQGPEFLTYFQNEAQLEKSRLLSDRFSAERPKGSFSTLEIQRTEQGDSAMYLCASSFATGIHQPQHFGDGTRLSIL.

The chain recombines TRBV18 with TRBJ1-6, with D perhaps matching TRBD1 (5 bases). This CDR3 region has 15 residues. Trimming stripped 6 bases from V and 7 bases from J, with 16 bases between. CDR1 and CDR2 from the germline V gene are KGHSH and LQKENI. This CDR3 reads CASSPGRLENSPLHF. As DNA, the CDR3 is TGTGCCAGCTCTCCAGGGCGCCTGGAAAATTCACCCCTCCACTTT.

The chain uses TRBV7-9 and TRBJ2-1, with 11 bases lining up with TRBD2. There are 15 residues in the CDR3. V lost 5 bases and J lost 2; bases outside the gene matches: 2. Looked up from germline, CDR1 is SEHNR and CDR2 is FQNEAQ (reference sequence). CDR3 amino acids: CASSDSGRAYNEQFF. The CDR3 nucleotides read TGTGCCAGCAGCGATAGCGGGAGGGCCTACAATGAGCAGTTCTTC.

As DNA, the CDR3 is TGCGCCAGCAGGCGGACTAGCGGGGGCTACGAGCAGTACTTC. Translating gives CASRRTSGGYEQYF. The chain carries TRBV5-1 and TRBJ2-7, with TRBD2 matching over 13 bases. The V segment lost 5 bases and the J segment 3 bases; nucleotides outside the gene matches: 2. The CDR3 contains 14 residues. CDR1 and CDR2 (germline): SGHRS, YFSETQ.

The chain carries TRBV2 and TRBJ1-5, with TRBD1 as a possible D gene (5 bases). Per germline, CDR1 SNHLY and CDR2 FYNNEI. This CDR3 is built from 15 residues. Trimming took 0 bases from V and 6 from J, leaving 12 bases between them. The CDR3 protein is CASSEARETVQPQHF. DNA for the CDR3: TGTGCCAGCAGTGAAGCCAGGGAAACTGTTCAGCCCCAGCATTTT.

This chain connects TRBV6-5 to TRBJ2-3; 7 bases are shared with TRBD1. The V and J ends lost 2 bases and 6 bases, in that order; junction bases with no gene match: 8. The CDR3 has 15 amino acids. Germline values: CDR1 MNHEY, CDR2 SVGAGI. The CDR3 sequence is CASSYGTARSDTQYF. The CDR3, as DNA: TGTGCCAGCAGTTACGGGACAGCCAGATCGGATACGCAGTATTTT.

This clone occurred once. The chain recombines TRBV28 with TRBJ2-7, with 7 bases matching TRBD1. Germline CDR1 reads MDHEN; CDR2 reads SYDVKM. After removal of 6 bases from V and 7 bases from J, the junction contained 15 bases not matched to a gene. The CDR3 covers 15 residues. The CDR3 DNA is TGTGCCAGCAGAGATCTCGGGACAGATGGCGGTGAGCAGTACTTC. Its protein product is CASRDLGTDGGEQYF.

This clone showed up just once. CDR3 nucleotides: TGTGCCACCAGCAGAGATATCGGGAGCGGAACCTACGAGCAGTACTTC. Amino acid sequence: CATSRDIGSGTYEQYF. The rearrangement joins TRBV15 to TRBJ2-7, with a weak D call TRBD2 (6 bases). CDR1 LNHNV and CDR2 YYDKDF come from the germline V gene (reference sequence). Trimming took off 0 bases at V and 2 bases at J, with 14 bases between the two ends. CDR3 length equals 16 residues.

This clone was observed once. The genes are TRBV10-3 and TRBJ2-5, with 10 bases that match TRBD2. Germline trimming cut 3 bases from V and 6 bases from J; bases unmatched to any gene: 10. The CDR3 spans 16 residues. The germline V gene encodes CDR1 ENHRY and CDR2 SYGVKD. The CDR3 DNA is TGTGCCATCAGTGAATTCGAGCGGGGGGGACTGAAGACCCAGTACTTC. This gives the protein CAISEFERGGLKTQYF.

The genes are TRBV7-6 and TRBJ1-4, with TRBD1 identical over 9 bases. In germline, CDR1 is SGHVS, CDR2 FNYEAQ. The ends lost 5 bases at V and 6 bases at J; junction bases unmatched: 4. The CDR3 covers 14 residues. The CDR3 DNA sequence: TGTGCCAGCAGCGACAGGGGGGGGGATGAAAAACTGTTTTTT. Its translation: CASSDRGGDEKLFF. The full variable domain, rest sourced from reference TRBV7-6 and TRBJ1-4, is GAGVSQSPRYKVTKRGQDVALRCDPISGHVSLYWYRQALGQGPEFLTYFNYEAQQDKSGLPNDRFSAERPEGSISTLTIQRTEQRDSAMYRCASSDRGGDEKLFFGSGTQLSVL.

This sequence joins TRBV5-1 and TRBJ2-5; TRBD2 might be the D (7 bases). The length of the CDR3 is 14 residues. Germline CDR1 is SGHRS and CDR2 is YFSETQ. V was pared by 4 bases and J by 4 bases, with 14 bases between. CDR3 protein: CASSPGGRRETQYF. In DNA form, the CDR3 reads TGCGCCAGCAGCCCGGGGGGCCGAAGAGAGACCCAGTACTTC.

The chain recombines TRBV5-6 with TRBJ2-7; possible D gene TRBD1, 6 bases. Germline lookup yields CDR1 SGHDT and CDR2 YYEEEE. The CDR3 is 15 amino acids. Deletions cut 4 bases from V and 3 bases from J, with 17 bases between. The CDR3 sequence is CASSPGPTGDYEQYF. CDR3 nucleotide sequence: TGTGCCAGCAGCCCTGGGCCGACAGGAGACTACGAGCAGTACTTC.

V and J are TRBV25-1 and TRBJ1-2; 8 positions agree with TRBD1. The V gene's germline CDR1 is MGHDK and CDR2 SYGVNS. Unmatched junction bases numbered 7, after V lost 3 bases and J lost 4 bases. CDR3 size: 15 residues. Written as DNA, the CDR3 is TGTGCCAGCAGTGACCCGACAGGGGACGGCTATGGCTACACCTTC. Its protein product is CASSDPTGDGYGYTF.

CDR3 sequence (DNA): TGTGCCAGTAGTGGTGGGGGAGGACGAACTGAAGCTTTCTTT. Residues: CASSGGGGRTEAFF. The chain joins TRBV19 to TRBJ1-1, with a possible D match to TRBD1 (5 bases). The CDR3 loop spans 14 amino acids. Germline V lookup: CDR1 LNHDA, CDR2 SQIVND (reference sequence). Trimming removed 5 bases at V and 5 bases at J, with 15 bases between.

This chain connects TRBV11-2 to TRBJ2-1; a weak D match, TRBD2 (6 bases). The germline V and J ends were trimmed by 3 bases and 15 bases, with 15 bases remaining between them. This CDR3 has 12 amino acids. Per the germline V gene, CDR1 is SGHAT and CDR2 is FQNNGV. The CDR3 DNA is TGTGCCAGCAGCTTGAGCTCCCTCGGGGGGTTCTTC. It yields the protein CASSLSSLGGFF. The full variable domain, with the rest looked up from reference TRBV11-2 and TRBJ2-1, is EAGVAQSPRYKIIEKRQSVAFWCNPISGHATLYWYQQILGQGPKLLIQFQNNGVVDDSQLPKDRFSAERLKGVDSTLKIQPAKLEDSAVYLCASSLSSLGGFFGPGTRLTVL.

The chain joins TRBV6-6 to TRBJ1-1, with 7 positions matching TRBD1. The germline gives CDR1 MNHNY, CDR2 SVGAGI (reference sequence). With V trimmed by 0 bases and J by 1 base, 2 bases remained unmatched. The CDR3 runs 15 residues. The CDR3 nucleotides are TGTGCCAGCAGTTACTCGGGACAGACGAACACTGAAGCTTTCTTT. Translated, it gives CASSYSGQTNTEAFF.

The DNA of the CDR3 is TGTGCCAGCAGCTCGGCAGGGGGGATAATGAGCAATCAGCCCCAGCATTTT. This gives the protein CASSSAGGIMSNQPQHF. The chain joins TRBV7-6 to TRBJ1-5; 7 bases line up with TRBD1. Germline loops: CDR1 SGHVS, CDR2 FNYEAQ. The V gene end was trimmed by 4 bases and the J gene end by 1 base; junction bases not matched to a gene: 10. This CDR3 has 17 amino acids.

This chain links TRBV6-5 with TRBJ2-1, with 11 positions matching TRBD2. This CDR3 has 15 residues. CDR1 is MNHEY, CDR2 SVGAGI, per germline. The V and J ends lost 7 bases and 5 bases, in that order; junction bases with no gene match: 7. CDR3 nucleotides: TGTGCCAGCACCCCCCGACTAGCGGGACACAATGAGCAGTTCTTC. Protein sequence: CASTPRLAGHNEQFF.

The CDR3, as DNA: TGCGCCAGCAGCTTTACTGACGAGCAGTACTTC. This gives the protein CASSFTDEQYF. The chain carries TRBV5-1 and TRBJ2-7; D is ambiguous. The CDR3 is 11 amino acids. Trimming took 2 bases from V and 5 from J, leaving 5 bases between them. Germline assignment: CDR1 SGHRS and CDR2 YFSETQ.

The genes are TRBV5-1 and TRBJ1-4; 10 bases are a match to TRBD1. The V gene's germline CDR1 is SGHRS and CDR2 YFSETQ. After removal of 4 bases from V and 7 bases from J, the junction contained 4 bases not matched to a gene. The CDR3 consists of 14 residues. CDR3 protein: CASSPDRGREKLFF. The CDR3, as DNA: TGCGCCAGCAGCCCCGACAGGGGGCGTGAAAAACTGTTTTTT.

This chain uses TRBV19 with TRBJ2-7; 10 nucleotides match TRBD1. J was trimmed by 6 bases and V by 4 bases; bases with no gene match: 9. Germline CDR1 is LNHDA and CDR2 is SQIVND (reference sequence). The CDR3 has 15 residues. The CDR3 sequence: CASSTWDRGRIEQYF. The DNA for the CDR3 is TGTGCCAGTAGTACATGGGACAGGGGACGGATCGAGCAGTACTTC.

This clone was observed a few times. CDR3 bases: TGTGCCAGCAGCTTAGGTAGTAGGGGGCGGAATGAGCAGTTCTTC. This sequence encodes CASSLGSRGRNEQFF. This rearrangement joins TRBV7-2 to TRBJ2-1; 7 positions match TRBD1. The V gene end was trimmed by 1 base and the J gene end by 7 bases; junction bases not matched to a gene: 7. The length of the CDR3 is 15 residues. Looked up from germline, CDR1 is SGHTA and CDR2 is FQGNSA.